Sequencing of this T cell receptor beta chain was carried out in a study of CD8 T cells in Susac syndrome. CDR1 is SEHNR and CDR2 is FQNEAQ in the germline V gene (reference sequence). V lost 5 bases and J lost 4, with 13 bases in between. This CDR3 is 14 amino acids long. CD8+ and CD4+ T cells circulating in blood were sequenced for TCR beta. Negative isolation yielded the CD8+ and CD4+ T cells, while FACS enriched the TEMRA cells. Random hexamers primed reverse transcription of 0.5 to 1 ug RNA. TCRdb re-called the immunoSEQ multiplex PCR reads through MiXCR, storing one row per CDR3 protein. The table lists nearly 70,000 distinct CDR3 sequences, 95% of them singletons.

The sequence was collected from a human donor in good health. The material sequenced was CD8+ T cells from PBMCs. The rearrangement uses TRBV7-9 and TRBJ2-3; D gene uncertain. CDR3 nucleotide sequence: TGTGCCAGCAGCCCCCCCGAAGGTCCAGATACGCAGTATTTT. Its translation is CASSPPEGPDTQYF.